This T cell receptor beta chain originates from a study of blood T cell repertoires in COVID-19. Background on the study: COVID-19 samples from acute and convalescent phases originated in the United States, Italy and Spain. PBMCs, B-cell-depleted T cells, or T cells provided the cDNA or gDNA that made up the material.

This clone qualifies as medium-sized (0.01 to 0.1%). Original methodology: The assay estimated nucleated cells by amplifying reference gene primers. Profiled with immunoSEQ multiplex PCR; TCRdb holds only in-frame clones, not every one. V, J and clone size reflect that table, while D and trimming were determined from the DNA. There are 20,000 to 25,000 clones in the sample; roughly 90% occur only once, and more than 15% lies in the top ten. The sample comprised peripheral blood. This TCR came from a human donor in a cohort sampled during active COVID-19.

The DNA of the CDR3 is TGTGCCAGCAGCTCCCCAGGACTAGCGGGGCAGACCCAGTACTTC. Its translation: CASSSPGLAGQTQYF. The chain carries TRBV7-8 and TRBJ2-5; 12 positions agree with TRBD2. Germline assignment: CDR1 SGHVS and CDR2 FQNEAQ. The CDR3 has 15 amino acids. V shed 4 bases and J 6 bases; nucleotides not matched to a gene: 6.